This T cell receptor (beta chain) was identified in a study of CD8+ T cells in alopecia areata. The sample holds a few counts of this clone. This CDR3 contains 13 residues. V was cut by 2 bases and J by 7 bases, with 12 bases left in between. CDR1 GTSNPN and CDR2 SVGIG come from the germline V gene (reference sequence). Sorted out of PBMCs were CD4+ T cells and CD8+ T cells. RNA was extracted and reverse transcribed into cDNA as the sequencing template. The method was immunoSEQ multiplex PCR; TCRdb's version includes in-frame clones alone and lacks a portion of them. The sample yields 170,000 or so clones, around three fifths seen once.

This clonotype originated in a human donor with alopecia areata. The sequenced sample was CD4+ T cells sorted from blood, obtained at week 0. The gene calls are TRBV30 and TRBJ1-5, with D tentatively TRBD1 (5 bases). CDR3 residues: CAWSLRGGQPQHF. CDR3 DNA sequence: TGTGCCTGGAGTCTGAGGGGTGGACAGCCCCAGCATTTT. The entire variable domain, with the rest obtained from reference TRBV30 and TRBJ1-5, is as follows: SQTIHQWPATLVQPVGSPLSLECTVEGTSNPNLYWYRQAAGRGLQLLFYSVGIGQISSEVPQNLSASRPQDRQFILSSKKLLLSDSGFYLCAWSLRGGQPQHFGDGTRLSIL.